This T cell receptor beta chain was obtained from a study of T cells in Graves' hyperthyroidism and ophthalmopathy. Per germline, CDR1 WNHNN and CDR2 SYGVQD (reference sequence). The V gene lost 8 bases and the J gene lost 0 bases, with 14 bases spanning the gap. CDR3 length: 15 amino acids. TCR beta CDR3 regions were amplified from RNA transcripts. Primed by the HTBI set, a first-round RT-PCR was run on the TCR CDR3. A single record per CDR3 protein comes from TCRdb applying MiXCR to the multiplex PCR reads. The table includes 300,000 to 450,000 distinct CDR3 sequences, approximately 15% detected once.

Input material: blood. The V call is TRBV10-1, the J call TRBJ1-3; D is perhaps TRBD1 (5 bases). The TCR originated in a woman aged 60 to 75 with Graves' hyperthyroidism. The CDR3 DNA is TGCGCCAGCGGGGCGACAGCCAACTCTGGAAACACCATATATTTT. It yields the protein CASGATANSGNTIYF.